The 4 T cell receptor beta chains below were found in one sample sequenced in a study of T cells in tuberculosis. Profiling relied on immunoSEQ multiplex PCR, and the TCRdb table lists in-frame clones only, not all of them. Of about 34,000 clones listed, roughly 90% are singletons. Sequencing input: PBMCs. Receptor source: a donor under 30 with latent tuberculosis or without tuberculosis infection.

The V call is TRBV7-2, the J call TRBJ1-6, with a possible D match to TRBD1 (6 bases). The germline V and J ends were trimmed by 5 bases and 10 bases, with 18 bases remaining between them. CDR3 length: 15 amino acids. CDR1 SGHTA and CDR2 FQGNSA come from the germline V gene. The DNA of the CDR3 is TGTGCCAGCAGCCCTACCTCATCCAGGGGATCACCCCTCCACTTT. Translated: CASSPTSSRGSPLHF.

This clone was seen only once. The chain employs TRBV2 and TRBJ2-2; 10 nucleotides align to TRBD2. Germline trimming cut 2 bases from V and 3 bases from J; bases unmatched to any gene: 0. Germline V gene data show CDR1 as SNHLY and CDR2 as FYNNEI. CDR3 length: 15 amino acids. CDR3 in amino acids: CASSELAGDTGELFF. The CDR3 DNA sequence: TGTGCCAGCAGTGAACTAGCGGGAGACACCGGGGAGCTGTTTTTT.

The chain is built from TRBV19 and TRBJ1-4, with a tentative D call TRBD1 (5 bases). V dropped 6 bases and J dropped 1 base, with 12 bases sitting between them. CDR3 size: 15 residues. From germline, CDR1 is LNHDA and CDR2 SQIVND (reference sequence). DNA of the CDR3: TGTGCCAGTAGCCAAACGGGGGTAACTAATGAAAAACTGTTTTTT. It is translated as CASSQTGVTNEKLFF.

The chain recombines TRBV10-2 with TRBJ2-5; D is perhaps TRBD1 (6 bases). The CDR3 is made up of 15 amino acids. Trimming took off 4 bases at V and 3 bases at J, with 15 bases between the two ends. Germline lookup yields CDR1 WSHSY and CDR2 SAAADI. The CDR3 sequence: CASSGGRGIEETQYF. CDR3 bases: TGCGCCAGCAGTGGGGGCAGGGGTATCGAAGAGACCCAGTACTTC.